One and the same sample provided the 11 T cell receptor beta chains below, sequenced in a study of shared clonotypes between healthy human individuals. Clones were read by immunoSEQ multiplex PCR, and TCRdb kept only the in-frame ones, dropping some. Of fewer than 200,000 clones in the sample, approximately 92% are singletons; the top ten hold about 0.07%. The material sequenced was naive CD4+ T cells sorted from blood. Described subset: CD45RA+ positively selected. These receptors all stem from a woman between 25 and 40 years old in good health.

The chain links TRBV4-1 to TRBJ2-3, with D perhaps TRBD2 (6 bases). The V gene's germline CDR1 is MGHRA and CDR2 YSYEKL. The CDR3 has 14 amino acids. Deletions cut 4 bases from V and 1 base from J, with 9 bases between. The CDR3 sequence is CASSPGSRTDTQYF. CDR3 DNA: TGCGCCAGCAGCCCCGGGAGCCGCACAGATACGCAGTATTTT.

This sequence joins TRBV28 and TRBJ2-5; 8 bases are shared with TRBD1. Germline loops: CDR1 MDHEN, CDR2 SYDVKM. This CDR3 has 13 amino acids. J was trimmed by 12 bases and V by 3 bases; bases with no gene match: 9. The CDR3 bases are TGTGCCAGCAGTTTTGGGGCAGGGGGCTTGGAGTACTTC. Amino acids: CASSFGAGGLEYF.

This chain's CDR3 is CASSPDLPRLRTQYF. DNA for the CDR3: TGTGCCAGCAGTCCGGACCTCCCAAGGTTAAGGACCCAGTACTTC. The chain recombines TRBV28 with TRBJ2-5; D gene unclear. The CDR3 contains 15 residues. CDR1 MDHEN and CDR2 SYDVKM come from the germline V gene. V was clipped by 5 bases and J by 7 bases, with 20 bases between them.

The sample holds one count of this clone. Other DNA sequences in the same sample also yield this CDR3. V gene TRBV6-6 combines with J gene TRBJ1-1, with 8 positions matching TRBD1. After removal of 6 bases from V and 2 bases from J, the junction contained 5 bases not matched to a gene. The CDR3 covers 14 residues. From germline, CDR1 is MNHNY and CDR2 SVGAGI (reference sequence). DNA of the CDR3: TGTGCCAGCAGCCCCGGACAGGGTAACACTGAAGCTTTCTTT. It is translated as CASSPGQGNTEAFF.

The rearrangement uses TRBV10-2 and TRBJ2-1; the D gene is possibly TRBD2 (5 bases). The CDR3 is 15 amino acids. Germline lookup yields CDR1 WSHSY and CDR2 SAAADI. V was shortened by 4 bases and J by 4 bases, with 14 bases between the two germline ends. DNA of the CDR3: TGCGCCAGCAGTGGAGGCCTAGCTGGGTACAATGAGCAGTTCTTC. It translates to CASSGGLAGYNEQFF.

The chain links TRBV5-1 to TRBJ2-5; D gene unclear. Germline V CDR1 and CDR2: SGHRS, YFSETQ. V was trimmed by 0 bases and J by 5 bases, leaving 5 bases between them. This CDR3 is 12 amino acids long. CDR3 DNA sequence: TGCGCCAGCAGCTTGGAACCCGAGACCCAGTACTTC. Translating gives CASSLEPETQYF.

The chain carries TRBV18 and TRBJ2-7, with D tentatively TRBD1 (6 bases). Germline CDR1 is KGHSH and CDR2 is LQKENI. There are 13 residues in the CDR3. With 2 bases removed from V and 6 bases from J, the gap between germline ends came to 11 bases. The CDR3 loop reads CASSPMGAGEQYF. CDR3 DNA: TGTGCCAGCTCACCAATGGGGGCGGGCGAGCAGTACTTC.

This clone showed up just once. This sequence joins TRBV19 and TRBJ2-7; TRBD2 is a possible D gene (5 bases). This CDR3 region has 14 residues. In germline, CDR1 is LNHDA, CDR2 SQIVND (reference sequence). The V and J ends lost 4 bases and 2 bases respectively, with 12 bases between them. The CDR3 protein is CASSSGLKTYEQYF. In DNA, the CDR3 is TGTGCCAGTAGTAGCGGACTCAAGACCTACGAGCAGTACTTC.

The chain couples TRBV10-1 to TRBJ2-2; D possibly corresponds to TRBD2 (5 bases). CDR1 is WNHNN and CDR2 is SYGVQD in the germline V gene (reference sequence). This CDR3 is built from 18 residues. V lost 10 bases and J 3 bases, leaving 27 bases between the germline ends. The CDR3 is CATEGLTSTNRDTGELFF. In DNA, the CDR3 is TGCGCCACCGAGGGTTTGACATCGACGAATAGAGACACCGGGGAGCTGTTTTTT.

This clone appeared a few times. V is TRBV15 and J is TRBJ2-7; possible D gene TRBD2, 6 bases. Germline lookup yields CDR1 LNHNV and CDR2 YYDKDF (reference sequence). V lost 4 bases and J 5 bases, leaving 15 bases between the germline ends. The CDR3 extends over 14 amino acids. The CDR3 DNA reads TGTGCCACCAGCAAAGACGCGGGAAGGGACGAGCAGTACTTC. The encoded protein is CATSKDAGRDEQYF.

This chain connects TRBV25-1 to TRBJ2-1; maybe TRBD2 (7 bases). The CDR3 consists of 17 residues. The germline V and J ends were trimmed by 0 bases and 7 bases, with 19 bases remaining between them. The germline V gene encodes CDR1 MGHDK and CDR2 SYGVNS. In DNA form, the CDR3 reads TGTGCCAGCAGTGAATATTCCGGCGGGGGCCTTGGGAATGAGCAGTTCTTC. This translates into CASSEYSGGGLGNEQFF. Variable domain in full (rest from reference TRBV25-1 and TRBJ2-1): EADIYQTPRYLVIGTGKKITLECSQTMGHDKMYWYQQDPGMELHLIHYSYGVNSTEKGDLSSESTVSRIRTEHFPLTLESARPSHTSQYLCASSEYSGGGLGNEQFFGPGTRLTVL.